These 3 T cell receptor beta chains originate from one sample sequenced in a study of cytomegalovirus exposure and HLA in healthy donors. This PCR relied on a set of 60 Vbeta primers and 13 Jbeta primers. This table comes from immunoSEQ multiplex PCR, and its TCRdb copy is limited to in-frame clones, with some not included. Of 90,000 to 120,000 clones in the sample, roughly 73% were seen once. Sequencing input: PBMCs. These receptor sequences come from a man aged 25-45 years in good health and CMV-seronegative.

The rearrangement uses TRBV4-1 and TRBJ2-1, with a tentative D call TRBD1 (6 bases). The germline V gene encodes CDR1 MGHRA and CDR2 YSYEKL. The V end lost 0 bases, the J end lost 7 bases, and 16 bases lay between the germline ends. The CDR3 has 16 amino acids. CDR3: CASSQENRVGQNEQFF. The CDR3 DNA follows: TGCGCCAGCAGCCAAGAGAACAGGGTGGGGCAAAATGAGCAGTTCTTC.

The rearrangement uses TRBV6-4 and TRBJ2-4, with 16 bases lining up with TRBD2. CDR1 MRHNA and CDR2 SNTAGT come from the germline V gene. The ends lost 0 bases at V and 7 bases at J; junction bases unmatched: 24. The CDR3 totals 24 residues. The CDR3 nucleotides are TGTGCCAGCAGTGACTCCTCCGGGACTAGCGGGAGGGCCCCTTTTAAGGCCCGGTTGAACATTCAGTACTTC. Translation: CASSDSSGTSGRAPFKARLNIQYF.

The chain recombines TRBV5-1 with TRBJ2-1; D is unresolved. There are 15 residues in the CDR3. V shed 0 bases and J shed 0 bases, with 7 bases lying between them. Germline V gene lookup returns CDR1 SGHRS and CDR2 YFSETQ. The CDR3 loop is CASSLVSNSYNEQFF. DNA of the CDR3: TGCGCCAGCAGCTTGGTAAGCAACTCCTACAATGAGCAGTTCTTC.